This T cell receptor (beta chain) was sequenced in a study of blood T cell dynamics during melanoma immunotherapy. In the study overall: Standard first-line treatment here was pembrolizumab or nivolumab plus ipilimumab in metastatic melanoma.

Sequencing was performed with immunoSEQ multiplex PCR; in TCRdb, only in-frame clones are kept and a portion is missing. The repertoire includes about 14,000 clones, roughly 94% of them detected once, and roughly 0.17% sits in the top ten. Study-wide findings and caveats: The most clonal sorted CD8+ subset, immune-effector cells, was closest to cell-free DNA CDR3 sequences. Clones driving repertoire changes may be melanoma-specific or general immune activation.

Time point specified: pre-treatment baseline. At 12 weeks after first infusion, RECIST 1.1 defined response for most patients. This CDR3 region has 14 residues. V dropped 4 bases and J dropped 0 bases, with 7 bases sitting between them. CDR1 and CDR2 from the germline V gene are MNHEY and SVGAGI. With respect to this clone: Its antigen is undetermined.

This chain links TRBV6-5 with TRBJ1-5; no reliable D call. This TCR came from a human donor with melanoma. The specimen comprised effector memory CD8+ T cells from blood, sampled from a patient treated with checkpoint blockade. The CDR3 here is CASSLSSSNQPQHF. Here the CDR3 DNA reads TGTGCCAGCAGTTTAAGTTCTAGCAATCAGCCCCAGCATTTT.